This T cell receptor beta chain was documented in a study of T cells in Graves' hyperthyroidism and ophthalmopathy. As for the study in general: Peripheral blood specimens were obtained at initial diagnosis, prior to any treatment.

Using RNA transcripts as the source, TCR beta CDR3 regions were amplified. The HTBI primer set drove a first-round RT-PCR of the TCR CDR3. Using its own MiXCR run on the multiplex PCR reads, TCRdb lists one record per CDR3 protein. The sample consists of around 440,000 distinct CDR3 sequences, 15% to 17% of them appearing once. CDR1 and CDR2 from the germline V gene are SGHRS and YFSETQ. The CDR3 covers 15 residues. Trimming left V 6 bases short and J 0 bases short, with 12 bases between. Cells are PBMCs isolated from roughly 9.3 ml of fresh blood. There are many counts of this clonotype. The specimen sequenced was blood. This receptor was taken from a woman aged 18 to 35 with Graves' hyperthyroidism. V gene TRBV5-1 combines with J gene TRBJ2-2, with D possibly TRBD1 on 6 matching bases. The CDR3 DNA follows: TGCGCCAGCATCCGGGACACCTCGAACACCGGGGAGCTGTTTTTT. Its translation is CASIRDTSNTGELFF.